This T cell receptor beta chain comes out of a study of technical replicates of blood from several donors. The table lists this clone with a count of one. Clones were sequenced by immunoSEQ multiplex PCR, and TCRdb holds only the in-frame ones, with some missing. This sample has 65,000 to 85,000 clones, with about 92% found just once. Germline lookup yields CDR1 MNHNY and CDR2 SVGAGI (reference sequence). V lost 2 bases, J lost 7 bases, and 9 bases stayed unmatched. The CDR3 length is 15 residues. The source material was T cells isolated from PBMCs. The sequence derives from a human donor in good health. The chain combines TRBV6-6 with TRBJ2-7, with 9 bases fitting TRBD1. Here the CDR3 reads CASSYRDRGSGEQYF. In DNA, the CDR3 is TGTGCCAGCAGTTACAGAGACAGGGGGTCGGGAGAGCAGTACTTC.